Listed below are T cell receptor beta chains from one sample, sequenced in a study of early T cells in non-severe SARS-CoV-2 infection. TCRdb used MiXCR to reprocess the 5' RACE reads, holding one entry per CDR3 protein. The data contain 50,000 to 60,000 distinct CDR3 sequences, more than 7% of them singletons. Sequenced material: whole blood. These receptors all come from an adult who was a healthcare worker with PCR-confirmed SARS-CoV-2 infection or an uninfected control (not recorded which). CDR3s include the opening cysteine and the closing phenylalanine or tryptophan. D genes are given only for firm matches. Size values are once, few and many counts, or a class for expanded clones, and some rows have none.

DNA: TGTGCCAGCAGCCAAGAAAGCTGGGGGTGGCTGGAGACCCAGTACTTC
CDR3: CASSQESWGWLETQYF
D: .
V: TRBV14
size: many
length: 16
J: TRBJ2-5

DNA: TGTGCCAGCAGCTCGGGGGACAGGGCGGACAATGAGCAGTTCTTC
CDR3: CASSSGDRADNEQFF
D: TRBD1
V: TRBV3-1
size: few
length: 15
J: TRBJ2-1

DNA: TGTGCCAGCAGTGATGTGAGGATGGGTTTGGGGGATAATTCACCCCTCCACTTT
CDR3: CASSDVRMGLGDNSPLHF
D: .
V: TRBV2
size: many
length: 18
J: TRBJ1-6

DNA: TGTGCCAGCAGTTTGCCGGGACTAGCGGGAGTTGAGCAGTACTTC
CDR3: CASSLPGLAGVEQYF
D: TRBD2
V: TRBV27
size: few
length: 15
J: TRBJ2-7

DNA: TGCGCCAGCAGTGAATCACGGGGGAGGAAAGATACGCAGTATTTT
CDR3: CASSESRGRKDTQYF
D: .
V: TRBV10-1
size: few
length: 15
J: TRBJ2-3

DNA: TGTGCCAGCAGATCGTTCAATGAGCAGTTCTTC
CDR3: CASRSFNEQFF
D: .
V: TRBV28
size: many
length: 11
J: TRBJ2-1

DNA: TGTGCCAGCAGCTTAGCTGGGACACCAGGACTACCAAGCTCCTACAATGAGCAGTTCTTC
CDR3: CASSLAGTPGLPSSYNEQFF
D: .
V: TRBV7-9
size: .
length: 20
J: TRBJ2-1

DNA: TGTGCCAGCAGCTTAATGACAGGGGTAATTGTGGATACGCAGTATTTT
CDR3: CASSLMTGVIVDTQYF
D: TRBD1
V: TRBV7-2
size: many
length: 16
J: TRBJ2-3

DNA: TGCGCCAGCAGCTGGGATGGGACTAGTGGTACTGAGCAGTTCTTC
CDR3: CASSWDGTSGTEQFF
D: TRBD2
V: TRBV5-1
size: many
length: 15
J: TRBJ2-1

DNA: TGCAGTCCCCTAGCGGGAGACCACCAAGAGACCCAGTACTTC
CDR3: CSPLAGDHQETQYF
D: TRBD2
V: TRBV20-1
size: many
length: 14
J: TRBJ2-5

DNA: TGTGCCTCCTACACCGGGGCCGAGCAGTACTTC
CDR3: CASYTGAEQYF
D: .
V: TRBV28
size: few
length: 11
J: TRBJ2-7

DNA: TGCAGCGTTGAACCCTTTCTGACCGGGAAACTGTTTTTT
CDR3: CSVEPFLTGKLFF
D: .
V: TRBV29-1
size: many
length: 13
J: TRBJ1-4

DNA: TGCGCCAGCAGCTTGCGGACGGGAGGGCCGCCTACGCAGTATTTT
CDR3: CASSLRTGGPPTQYF
D: TRBD2
V: TRBV5-1
size: few
length: 15
J: TRBJ2-3

DNA: TGTGCCAGCAGTGGCAGCTCCTATAATTCACCCCTCCACTTT
CDR3: CASSGSSYNSPLHF
D: .
V: TRBV6-1
size: .
length: 14
J: TRBJ1-6

DNA: TGTGCCAGCAGCTTGACGGGGGCCAATCAGCCCCAGCATTTT
CDR3: CASSLTGANQPQHF
D: .
V: TRBV5-6
size: few
length: 14
J: TRBJ1-5

DNA: TGTGCCAGCAGCTTAGCCCTCATGGATACGCAGTATTTT
CDR3: CASSLALMDTQYF
D: .
V: TRBV11-2
size: few
length: 13
J: TRBJ2-3

DNA: TGCGCCAGCAGCCCCAGTGATTGGCGGAGTAACACCGGGGAGCTGTTTTTT
CDR3: CASSPSDWRSNTGELFF
D: .
V: TRBV4-1
size: .
length: 17
J: TRBJ2-2

DNA: TGTGCCAGCAGCCAAGAAGATCCGAATGAGCAGTTCTTC
CDR3: CASSQEDPNEQFF
D: .
V: TRBV3-1
size: few
length: 13
J: TRBJ2-1

DNA: TGTGCCAGCCGATCTCACCCGGGACTAGCCTCCGGGGCGCAGTATTTT
CDR3: CASRSHPGLASGAQYF
D: TRBD2
V: TRBV12-3/TRBV12-4
size: few
length: 16
J: TRBJ2-3

DNA: TGTGCCAGTAGTTCGGGACTCTTGAGCTCCTACAATGAGCAGTTCTTC
CDR3: CASSSGLLSSYNEQFF
D: .
V: TRBV19
size: few
length: 16
J: TRBJ2-1

DNA: TGTGCCATTGCTCGACAGTTGGTGGAGACCCAGTACTTC
CDR3: CAIARQLVETQYF
D: .
V: TRBV10-3
size: many
length: 13
J: TRBJ2-5

DNA: TGTGCCAGCACCGGGGGGGAAAAGGGCTTGGCTTTCTTT
CDR3: CASTGGEKGLAFF
D: .
V: TRBV11-2
size: many
length: 13
J: TRBJ1-1

DNA: TGTGCCAGCAGCTTGGTGGGGGCAGCTGAGCAGTTCTTC
CDR3: CASSLVGAAEQFF
D: .
V: TRBV5-6
size: few
length: 13
J: TRBJ2-1

DNA: TGTGCCAGCAGCCCACTAGCGGGGAACTACAATGAGCAGTTCTTC
CDR3: CASSPLAGNYNEQFF
D: TRBD2
V: TRBV7-3
size: .
length: 15
J: TRBJ2-1

DNA: TGTGCCAGCAGCTTAGTTCCTCTCTATGGCTACACCTTC
CDR3: CASSLVPLYGYTF
D: .
V: TRBV7-9
size: many
length: 13
J: TRBJ1-2

DNA: TGTGCCTGGAGGCCCAGGACCATCACAGATACGCAGTATTTT
CDR3: CAWRPRTITDTQYF
D: .
V: TRBV30
size: many
length: 14
J: TRBJ2-3

DNA: TGTGCCAGCTCACCGTCCTACCCGAATAGCGAGCAGTACTTC
CDR3: CASSPSYPNSEQYF
D: .
V: TRBV18
size: .
length: 14
J: TRBJ2-7

DNA: TGTGCCAGCAGCTTGGAGCGCTCCACGGCTAATGAGCAGTTCTTC
CDR3: CASSLERSTANEQFF
D: .
V: TRBV5-6
size: .
length: 15
J: TRBJ2-1

DNA: TGTGCCACAGGACTAGCGGGAGACTACAATGAGCAGTTCTTC
CDR3: CATGLAGDYNEQFF
D: TRBD2
V: TRBV28
size: many
length: 14
J: TRBJ2-1